This T cell receptor beta chain was recorded in a study of shared clonotypes between healthy human individuals. Regarding the study as a whole: Relative to their counterparts shared across all four donors, non-shared clonotypes exhibited diminished generation probabilities.

Sequencing used immunoSEQ multiplex PCR; TCRdb keeps in-frame clones, though not all of them. The table includes roughly 2 million clones, over 85% detected once. The V gene lost 5 bases and the J gene lost 4 bases, with 9 bases spanning the gap. Germline V gene lookup returns CDR1 LNHNV and CDR2 YYDKDF (reference sequence). CDR3 length: 12 amino acids. In the CD4+ fraction, cells were divided into CD45RA+ naive and CD45RA-negative memory subsets. This clone was found once. Its specificity is not known. In the same sample, other DNA sequences code for this CDR3. The chain joins TRBV15 to TRBJ2-7; maybe TRBD1 (5 bases). This clonotype was obtained from a man in his late teens or twenties in good health. Sequencing was carried out using naive CD4+ T cells sorted from blood. Stated subset: CD45RA+ positively selected. The CDR3 reads CATSPQGYEQYF. Here the CDR3 DNA reads TGTGCCACCAGCCCCCAGGGATACGAGCAGTACTTC.